This T cell receptor (beta chain) was sequenced in a study of blood T cells in healthy people across ages. On this clonotype: Its target is unknown.

Overall study findings and caveats: PBMCs were not sorted, which prevented a conclusive comparison of naive versus antigen-experienced cells. Calculation of diversity from one million T cells yielded estimates considered to be underestimates.

Together with a sample-barcoded 5' primer, a J-beta primer mix was included in a second PCR lasting roughly 6 to 12 cycles. TCRdb redid the calling of the 5' RACE reads with MiXCR, one entry per CDR3 protein. In the table there are about a million distinct CDR3 sequences, 51% of which are singletons. CDR1 KGHSH and CDR2 LQKENI come from the germline V gene. This CDR3 contains 14 residues. The ends were cut back, 1 base at V and 4 bases at J, with 10 bases in the middle. The source is a woman aged 60-75 years in good health. The sequencing sample was made of blood. This chain links TRBV18 with TRBJ2-5, with D unresolved. The DNA for the CDR3 is TGTGCCAGCTCACCACAGCAAGGGTCAGAGACCCAGTACTTC. This codes for CASSPQQGSETQYF.